This T cell receptor beta chain emerged from a study of T-cell reconstitution after alpha-beta-depleted transplantation in children. This clonotype came up a few times. Trimming removed 5 bases from V and 7 bases from J; junction bases left unmatched: 5. CDR1 is SGHTA, CDR2 FQGNSA, per germline. The CDR3 totals 13 residues. Unique molecular identifiers were used to barcode this TCRbeta library. TCRdb re-analysed the PCR reads in MiXCR, keeping a single row per CDR3 protein. The data contain over 150,000 distinct CDR3 sequences, 6.6% of them singletons. The source of this sequence is a boy aged 2 to 9 with acute lymphoblastic leukemia, due to receive a stem cell transplant. The rearrangement uses TRBV7-2 and TRBJ1-2; 9 nucleotides match TRBD1. The material sequenced was PBMCs, taken before TCRalphabeta/CD19-depleted stem cell transplant. CDR3 DNA sequence: TGTGCCAGCAGCCTCCGGGACAGGGCTGGCTACACCTTC. Translated, it gives CASSLRDRAGYTF.